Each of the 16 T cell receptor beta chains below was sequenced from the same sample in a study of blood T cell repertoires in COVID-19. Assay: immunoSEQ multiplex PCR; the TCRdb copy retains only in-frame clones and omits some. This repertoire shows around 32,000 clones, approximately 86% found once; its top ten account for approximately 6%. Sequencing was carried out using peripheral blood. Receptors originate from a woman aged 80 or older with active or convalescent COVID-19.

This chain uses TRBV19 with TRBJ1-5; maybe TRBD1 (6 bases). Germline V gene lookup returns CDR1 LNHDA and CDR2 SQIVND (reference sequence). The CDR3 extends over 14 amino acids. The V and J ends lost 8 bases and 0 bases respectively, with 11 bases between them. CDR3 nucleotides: TGTGCCAGTGCCCCCAGGGGTAGCAATCAGCCCCAGCATTTT. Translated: CASAPRGSNQPQHF.

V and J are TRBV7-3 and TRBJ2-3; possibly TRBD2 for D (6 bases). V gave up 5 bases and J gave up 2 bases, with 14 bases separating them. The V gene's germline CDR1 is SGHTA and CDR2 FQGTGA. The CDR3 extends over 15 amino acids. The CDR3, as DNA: TGTGCCAGCAGCCCGTTGGCGGGGACCACAGATACGCAGTATTTT. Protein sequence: CASSPLAGTTDTQYF.

The CDR3 sequence: CASSPTGTNNYGYTF. The CDR3, as DNA: TGTGCCAGCAGCCCCACCGGGACAAATAACTATGGCTACACCTTC. This sequence joins TRBV9 and TRBJ1-2; D possibly corresponds to TRBD1 (6 bases). The CDR3 sequence is 15 residues long. Germline CDR1 SGDLS, CDR2 YYNGEE. With 4 bases removed from V and 1 base from J, the gap between germline ends came to 14 bases.

This chain's CDR3 is CSVTDEFAQGNEKLFF. The CDR3 DNA is TGCAGCGTTACCGACGAGTTCGCACAGGGGAATGAAAAACTGTTTTTT. V and J are TRBV29-1 and TRBJ1-4, with TRBD1 matching over 7 bases. Germline assignment: CDR1 SQVTM and CDR2 ANQGSEA. The J segment lost 5 bases and the V segment lost 5 bases, leaving 14 bases of the junction unmatched. The CDR3 loop spans 16 amino acids.

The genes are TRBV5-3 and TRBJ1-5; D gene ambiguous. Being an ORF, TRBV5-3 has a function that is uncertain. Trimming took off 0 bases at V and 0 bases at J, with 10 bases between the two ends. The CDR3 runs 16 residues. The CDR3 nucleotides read TGTGCCAGAAGCTTGGGTCGGGATTATAGCAATCAGCCCCAGCATTTT. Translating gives CARSLGRDYSNQPQHF.

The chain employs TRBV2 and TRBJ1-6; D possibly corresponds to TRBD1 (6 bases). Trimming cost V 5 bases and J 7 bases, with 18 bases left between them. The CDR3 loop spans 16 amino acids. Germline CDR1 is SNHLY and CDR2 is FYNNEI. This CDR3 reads CASSLREWTENSPLHF. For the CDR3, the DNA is TGTGCCAGCAGTTTGAGGGAGTGGACAGAGAATTCACCCCTCCACTTT.

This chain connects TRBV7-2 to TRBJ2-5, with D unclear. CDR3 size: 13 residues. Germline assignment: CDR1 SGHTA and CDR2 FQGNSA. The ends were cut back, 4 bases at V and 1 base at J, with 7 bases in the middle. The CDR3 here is CASSSLVQETQYF. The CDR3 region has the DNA TGTGCCAGCAGCTCATTAGTCCAAGAGACCCAGTACTTC.

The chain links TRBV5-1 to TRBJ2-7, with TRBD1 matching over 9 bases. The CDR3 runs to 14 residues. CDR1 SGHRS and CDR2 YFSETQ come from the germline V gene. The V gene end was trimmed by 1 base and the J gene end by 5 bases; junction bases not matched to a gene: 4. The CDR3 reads CASSLSGQGHEQYF. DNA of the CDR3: TGCGCCAGCAGCTTGTCGGGACAGGGCCACGAGCAGTACTTC.

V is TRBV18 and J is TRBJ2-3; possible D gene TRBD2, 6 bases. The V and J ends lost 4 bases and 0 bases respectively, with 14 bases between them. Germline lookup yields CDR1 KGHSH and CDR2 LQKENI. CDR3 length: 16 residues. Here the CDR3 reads CASSRQPGLSTDTQYF. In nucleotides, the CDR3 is TGTGCCAGCTCACGCCAACCGGGACTGAGCACAGATACGCAGTATTTT.

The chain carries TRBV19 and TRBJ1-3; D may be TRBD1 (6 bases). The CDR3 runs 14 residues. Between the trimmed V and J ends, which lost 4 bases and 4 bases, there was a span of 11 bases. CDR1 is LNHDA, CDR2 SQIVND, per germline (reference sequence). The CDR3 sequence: CASSTADRGNTIYF. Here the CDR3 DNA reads TGTGCCAGTAGTACCGCGGACAGAGGAAACACCATATATTTT. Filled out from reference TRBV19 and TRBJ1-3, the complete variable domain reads DGGITQSPKYLFRKEGQNVTLSCEQNLNHDAMYWYRQDPGQGLRLIYYSQIVNDFQKGDIAEGYSVSREKKESFPLTVTSAQKNPTAFYLCASSTADRGNTIYFGEGSWLTVV.

The CDR3 coding sequence is TGCAGCGTTGACCAGGGCATCAACACTGAAGCTTTCTTT. Protein sequence: CSVDQGINTEAFF. The chain employs TRBV29-1 and TRBJ1-1, with D tentatively TRBD1 (5 bases). This CDR3 has 13 residues. The germline V gene encodes CDR1 SQVTM and CDR2 ANQGSEA. Deletions cut 3 bases from V and 2 bases from J, with 10 bases between. Full variable domain (rest looked up from reference TRBV29-1 and TRBJ1-1): SAVISQKPSRDICQRGTSLTIQCQVDSQVTMMFWYRQQPGQSLTLIATANQGSEATYESGFVIDKFPISRPNLTFSTLTVSNMSPEDSSIYLCSVDQGINTEAFFGQGTRLTVV.

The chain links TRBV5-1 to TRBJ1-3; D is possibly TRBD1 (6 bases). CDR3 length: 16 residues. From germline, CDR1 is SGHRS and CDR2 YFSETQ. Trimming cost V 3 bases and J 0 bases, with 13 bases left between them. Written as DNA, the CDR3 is TGCGCCAGCAGCTCCCGGGACACGGGCTCTGGAAACACCATATATTTT. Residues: CASSSRDTGSGNTIYF. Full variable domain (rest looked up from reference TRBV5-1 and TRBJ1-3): KAGVTQTPRYLIKTRGQQVTLSCSPISGHRSVSWYQQTPGQGLQFLFEYFSETQRNKGNFPGRFSGRQFSNSRSEMNVSTLELGDSALYLCASSSRDTGSGNTIYFGEGSWLTVV.

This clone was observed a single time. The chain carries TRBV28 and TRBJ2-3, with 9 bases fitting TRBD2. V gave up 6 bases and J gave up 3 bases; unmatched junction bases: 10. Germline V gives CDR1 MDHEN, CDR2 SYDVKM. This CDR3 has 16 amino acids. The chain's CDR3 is CASRPWRAGGTDTQYF. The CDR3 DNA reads TGTGCCAGCAGGCCCTGGCGAGCGGGAGGTACAGATACGCAGTATTTT.

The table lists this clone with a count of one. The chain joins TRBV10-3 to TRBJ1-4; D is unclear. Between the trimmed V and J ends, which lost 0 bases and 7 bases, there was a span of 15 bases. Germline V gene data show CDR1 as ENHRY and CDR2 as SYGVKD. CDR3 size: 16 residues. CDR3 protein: CAISESRAPASEKLFF. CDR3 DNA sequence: TGTGCCATCAGTGAGTCGAGGGCCCCCGCGAGTGAAAAACTGTTTTTT.

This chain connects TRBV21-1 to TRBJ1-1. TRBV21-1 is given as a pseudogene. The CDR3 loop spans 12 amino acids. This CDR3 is CASSGLMAEAFF. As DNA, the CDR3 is TGTGCCAGCAGCGGACTTATGGCTGAAGCTTTCTTT.

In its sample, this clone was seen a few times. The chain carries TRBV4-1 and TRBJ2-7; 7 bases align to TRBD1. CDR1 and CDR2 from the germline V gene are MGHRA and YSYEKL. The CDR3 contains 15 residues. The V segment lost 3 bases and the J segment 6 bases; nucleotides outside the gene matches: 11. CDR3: CASSHDRGQLSEQYF. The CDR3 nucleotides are TGCGCCAGCAGCCACGATAGGGGACAGTTGAGCGAGCAGTACTTC.